Below, one TCR beta chain is given with its context. What it binds is unknown. Negatively enriched CD4+ T cells were divided by CD45RA into naive and memory. This sample was taken from a study of shared clonotypes between healthy human individuals. CDR1 and CDR2 (germline): KGHSH, LQKENI. The CDR3 is made up of 16 amino acids. Trimming cost V 4 bases and J 1 base, with 14 bases left between them. Study outcomes and limitations: Researchers sampled blood only, noting tissue repertoires likely differ. Shared clonotypes: 4.5% to 5% naive CD4, around 3.7% naive CD8, under 2.5% memory CD4, approximately 0.37% memory CD8.

At the deep level, the assay was run. Repertoires were generated with immunoSEQ multiplex PCR, while TCRdb's copy carries only in-frame clones and drops some. The table has around 350,000 clones, 73% seen once. The genes are TRBV18 and TRBJ1-5; D gene unclear. The sample was memory CD4+ T cells sorted from blood. Subset: CD45RA-negative fraction. The sequence was obtained from a man aged 25 to 45 in good health. This chain's CDR3 is CASSLGGFGSNQPQHF. CDR3 in DNA: TGTGCCAGCTCACTGGGTGGGTTCGGCAGCAATCAGCCCCAGCATTTT.